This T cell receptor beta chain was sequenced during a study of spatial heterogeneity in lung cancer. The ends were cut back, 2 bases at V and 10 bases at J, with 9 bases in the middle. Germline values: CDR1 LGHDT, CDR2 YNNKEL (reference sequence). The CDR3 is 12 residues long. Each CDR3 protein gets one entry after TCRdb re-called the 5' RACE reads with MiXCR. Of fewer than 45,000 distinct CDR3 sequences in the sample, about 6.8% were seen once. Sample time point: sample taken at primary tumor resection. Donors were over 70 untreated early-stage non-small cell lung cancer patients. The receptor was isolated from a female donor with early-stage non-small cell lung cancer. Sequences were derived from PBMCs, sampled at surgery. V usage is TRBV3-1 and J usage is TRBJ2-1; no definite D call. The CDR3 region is CASSQTDLEQFF. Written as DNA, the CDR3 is TGTGCCAGCAGCCAAACCGACCTGGAGCAGTTCTTC.